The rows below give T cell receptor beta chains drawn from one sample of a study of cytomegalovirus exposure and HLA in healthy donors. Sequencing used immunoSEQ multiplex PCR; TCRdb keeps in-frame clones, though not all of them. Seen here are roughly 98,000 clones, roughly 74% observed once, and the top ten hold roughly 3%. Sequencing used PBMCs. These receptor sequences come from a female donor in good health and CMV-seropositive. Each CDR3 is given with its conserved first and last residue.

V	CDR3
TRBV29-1	CSVDLAGVGDTQYF
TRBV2	CASRPGQPNTEAFF
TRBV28	CASSHFRSRVSNYGYTF
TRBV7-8	CASSLTNTEAFF
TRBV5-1	CASSLGLLSGANVLTF
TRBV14	CASSQWAKRNLDRGAPGELFF
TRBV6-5	CASRPRREETQYF
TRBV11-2	CASSGRTAANYGYTF
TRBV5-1	CASSLAHRSSYEQYF
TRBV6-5	CASRQPGQSYGYTF
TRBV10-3	CAISELNQPQHF
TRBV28	CAKRGLPKVRSSPLHF
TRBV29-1	CSVSGRGSSYEQYF
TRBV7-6	CASSSPYRQAAGELFF
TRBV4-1	CASSQGYSGGRSSTDTQYF
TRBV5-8	CASSLYNQPQHF
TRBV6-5	CASTRQINYGYTF
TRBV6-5	CASRSRGHPFYEQYF
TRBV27	CASKRGPGANVLTF
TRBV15	CATSTGGNQPQHF
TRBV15	CATSLGGSSGNTIYF
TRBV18	CASSLQTSGEFEQYF
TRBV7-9	CASSPAGQLLNSPLHF
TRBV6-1	CASSPALEGNQPQHF
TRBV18	CASSLQGTGEEAFF
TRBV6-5	CASSYGAEGYYTF
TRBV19	CASSSTGTEAFF
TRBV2	CASRYDRFNEAFF
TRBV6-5	CASSSGKSYEQYF
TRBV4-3	CASSQGSVAGNNEQFF
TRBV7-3	CASSLTGKNTEAFF
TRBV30	CAWSLGTGTGDTEAFF
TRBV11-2	CASSLAGVSNIQYF
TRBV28	CASSSLVEYQETQYF
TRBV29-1	CSVEDKSYNEQFF
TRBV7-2	CASSWRTSSEQYF
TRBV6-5	CASSYGAFAEAFF
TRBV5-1	CASSLEGRGDEQYF
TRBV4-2	CASSQPDGGGGNTIYF
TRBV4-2	CASSQELAGARNEQFF
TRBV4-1	CASSHKRERTMSSGGTEQFF
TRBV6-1	CASSDYWTTSNQPQHF
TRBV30	CAWSDSGAVYYGYTF
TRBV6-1	CATGGRSSYEQYF
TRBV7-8	CASSLATGDNEQFF
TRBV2	CASSAGFFANSPLHF
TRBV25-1	CASSEEGENRVDYNEQFF
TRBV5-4	CASSSRGGLGETQYF
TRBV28	CASHQAGFLYEQYF
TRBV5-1	CASSYRGGDGTSYGYTF
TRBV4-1	CASSQGLAESTDTQYF
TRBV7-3	CASSSAGGQTEAFF
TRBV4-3	CASSRLARQQYEQYF
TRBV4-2	CASSQSQGGFYSNQPQHF
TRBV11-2	CASSLEGGATDTQYF
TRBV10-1	CASSESEGRGTGELFF
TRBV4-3	CASSQGQKTQRGYEQYF
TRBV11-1	CASSSLTSGTLRTQYF
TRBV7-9	CASSPGGLGTEAFF